This TCR beta chain was identified during a study of graft-versus-host responses after intestinal transplantation. Study summary: Recipients uniformly received anti-thymocyte globulin induction, followed by tacrolimus and steroids for roughly 3 years.

General study results and limits: There was an association between peak levels of circulating GvH clones and early post-transplant HvG declines. GvH clones turned up in recipient marrow; some had shown up first in ileum or blood.

The authors seeded approximately 200,000 CFSE-labeled responder cells together with approximately 200,000 irradiated stimulator cells tagged with violet dye. TCRdb's table, derived via immunoSEQ multiplex PCR, lists solely in-frame clones and lacks some. The sample has around 10,000 clones, 25% to 40% seen once. Trimming removed 1 base from V and 7 bases from J; junction bases left unmatched: 2. The CDR3 consists of 13 residues. Germline values: CDR1 MNHEY, CDR2 SMNVEV (reference sequence). The chain couples TRBV27 to TRBJ2-5, with 8 bases aligning to TRBD1. The receptor was derived from a human patient who was an organ donor for intestinal transplantation. The sample was alloreactive CD4+ T cells from a mixed lymphocyte reaction culture, taken before transplantation. Subset given: CFSE-low proliferating T cells sorted from roughly 6-day pre-transplant mixed lymphocyte reaction (GvH or HvG direction). In DNA form, the CDR3 reads TGTGCCAGCAGTTTATTACAGGGGGTGACCCAGTACTTC. It translates to CASSLLQGVTQYF.